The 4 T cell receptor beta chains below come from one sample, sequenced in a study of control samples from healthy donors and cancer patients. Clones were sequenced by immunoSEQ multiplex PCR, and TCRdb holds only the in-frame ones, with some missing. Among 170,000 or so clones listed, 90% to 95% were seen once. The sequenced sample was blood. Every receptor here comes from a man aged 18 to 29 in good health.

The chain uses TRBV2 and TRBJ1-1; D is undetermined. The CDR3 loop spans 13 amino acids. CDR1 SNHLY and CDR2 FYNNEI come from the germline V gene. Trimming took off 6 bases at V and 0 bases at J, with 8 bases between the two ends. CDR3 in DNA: TGTGCCAGCAGGACCACAGTGAACACTGAAGCTTTCTTT. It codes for CASRTTVNTEAFF.

The CDR3 here is CASSESWGANNEQFF. The CDR3 bases are TGCGCCAGCAGTGAGTCTTGGGGGGCGAACAATGAGCAGTTCTTC. This sequence joins TRBV10-1 and TRBJ2-1; D assignment may be TRBD1 or TRBD2 (6 bases each). CDR1 and CDR2 (germline): WNHNN, SYGVQD (reference sequence). The length of the CDR3 is 15 residues. V was clipped by 0 bases and J by 5 bases, with 11 bases between them.

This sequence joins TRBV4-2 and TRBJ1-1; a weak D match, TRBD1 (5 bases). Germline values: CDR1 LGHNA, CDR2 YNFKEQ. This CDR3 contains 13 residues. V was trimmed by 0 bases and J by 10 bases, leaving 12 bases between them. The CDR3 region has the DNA TGTGCCAGCAGCCAAGAGGGACTGCCGAGAGCTTTCTTT. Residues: CASSQEGLPRAFF.

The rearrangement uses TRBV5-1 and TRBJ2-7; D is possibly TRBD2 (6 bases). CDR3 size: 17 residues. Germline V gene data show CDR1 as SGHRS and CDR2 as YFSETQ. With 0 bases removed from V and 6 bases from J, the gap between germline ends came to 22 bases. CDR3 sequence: CASSLAVGGAQGGEQYF. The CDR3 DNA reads TGCGCCAGCAGCTTGGCCGTGGGGGGAGCCCAAGGTGGCGAGCAGTACTTC.